This T cell receptor beta chain was observed in a study of blood T cell repertoires in COVID-19. Study details: Spain, Italy and the United States supplied samples that represented acute and convalescent COVID-19.

Clones were sequenced by immunoSEQ multiplex PCR, and TCRdb holds only the in-frame ones, with some missing. The repertoire holds around 25,000 clones, with nearly 90% as singletons. Input material: peripheral blood. The clonotype comes from a human donor in a cohort sampled during active COVID-19.

The CDR3 spells CASRQERTGAYNEQFF. CDR3 bases: TGTGCCAGCAGACAGGAGCGTACAGGGGCCTACAATGAGCAGTTCTTC. The chain carries TRBV5-4 and TRBJ2-1; 7 bases align to TRBD1. Germline V lookup: CDR1 SGHNT, CDR2 YYREEE (reference sequence). After removal of 5 bases from V and 2 bases from J, the junction contained 10 bases not matched to a gene. There are 16 residues in the CDR3.